This entry features one TCR beta chain sequence. The data were obtained in a study of T cell changes during pregnancy in multiple sclerosis. Data came from immunoSEQ multiplex PCR; TCRdb stores just in-frame clones and leaves some out. The profile covers under 85,000 clones, with around 94% appearing a single time and approximately 0.58% taken by the ten largest. CDR3 size: 12 residues. Trimming pared 1 base from V and 2 bases from J, leaving 4 bases between. Germline loops: CDR1 SGHDT, CDR2 YYEEEE. This specimen consisted of peripheral blood, obtained in the third trimester of pregnancy. This sequence originates from a female donor with multiple sclerosis, enrolled in a pregnancy study. The chain has TRBV5-6 and TRBJ2-7; D unresolved. CDR3 DNA: TGTGCCAGCAGCTTGCCCGCCTACGAGCAGTACTTC. Translation gives CASSLPAYEQYF. The whole variable domain, remainder taken from reference TRBV5-6 and TRBJ2-7, is DAGVTQSPTHLIKTRGQQVTLRCSPKSGHDTVSWYQQALGQGPQFIFQYYEEEERQRGNFPDRFSGHQFPNYSSELNVNALLLGDSALYLCASSLPAYEQYFGPGTRLTVT.